This T cell receptor (beta chain) was obtained from a study of control samples from healthy donors and cancer patients. Measured with immunoSEQ multiplex PCR; TCRdb has only the in-frame clones, and not every one. The data hold some 65,000 clones, with roughly 80% observed a single time. The specimen sequenced was PBMCs. This TCR derives from a woman aged 45-59 years with lung cancer.

In nucleotides, the CDR3 is TGTGCCAGCAGCCGGGACGCCAGCACAGATACGCAGTATTTT. Translation gives CASSRDASTDTQYF. The chain joins TRBV3-1 (or the pseudogene TRBV3-2) to TRBJ2-3; either TRBD1 or TRBD2 may fit D (5 bases each). Germline assignment: CDR1 LGHDT and CDR2 YNNKEL (reference sequence). The germline V and J ends were trimmed by 4 bases and 0 bases, with 8 bases remaining between them. CDR3 length equals 14 residues.